The present TCR beta chain was sequenced within a study of siplizumab effects on memory and regulatory T cells. Looked up from germline, CDR1 is SGHTA and CDR2 is FQGTGA. This CDR3 spans 16 amino acids. Unmatched junction bases numbered 13, after V lost 5 bases and J lost 4 bases. The repertoire was sequenced with immunoSEQ multiplex PCR; TCRdb's copy has only in-frame clones and lacks some. The table lists around 95,000 clones, about 90% of them singletons, with roughly 0.15% in the top ten. Worth noting for this clone: The antigen is undetermined.

Study observations and caveats: The Treg-derived share of mappable alloreactive CD4+ clones averaged about 68% with siplizumab and 26.9% in controls. There were only a minor fraction of alloreactive clones that mapped to unstimulated subsets. Proliferating clones, CD4+ or CD8+, lacked an assignable naive or memory phenotype in roughly 80-97% of cases. Memory T cells appeared less diverse than naive cells, which seemed to contribute substantially to alloresponse.

The sample was CD4+ T cells sorted from blood. V usage is TRBV7-3 and J usage is TRBJ1-2; the match to TRBD1 covers 7 bases. This clonotype originated in a human donor in good health. The CDR3 coding sequence is TGTGCCAGCAGCCCCGACCCCTTAGGGGGCAGCTATGGCTACACCTTC. Its translation: CASSPDPLGGSYGYTF.